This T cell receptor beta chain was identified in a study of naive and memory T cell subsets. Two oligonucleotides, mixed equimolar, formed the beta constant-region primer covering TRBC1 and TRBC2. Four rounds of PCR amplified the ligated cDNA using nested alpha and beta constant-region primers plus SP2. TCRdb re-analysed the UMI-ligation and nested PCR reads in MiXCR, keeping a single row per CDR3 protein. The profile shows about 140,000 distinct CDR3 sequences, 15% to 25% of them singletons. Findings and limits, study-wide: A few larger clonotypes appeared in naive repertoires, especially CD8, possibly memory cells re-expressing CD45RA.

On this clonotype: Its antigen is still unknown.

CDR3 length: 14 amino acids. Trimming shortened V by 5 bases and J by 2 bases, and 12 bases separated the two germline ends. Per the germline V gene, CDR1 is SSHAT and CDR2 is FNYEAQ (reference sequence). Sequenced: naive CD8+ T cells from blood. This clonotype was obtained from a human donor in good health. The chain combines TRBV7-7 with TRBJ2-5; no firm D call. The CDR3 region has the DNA TGTGCCAGCAGCCCCAATTTATGGCAAGAGACCCAGTACTTC. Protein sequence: CASSPNLWQETQYF.